A selection of T cell receptor beta chains follows, all from one sample in a study of cytomegalovirus exposure and HLA in healthy donors. TCRdb keeps only in-frame clones here, not all; method: immunoSEQ multiplex PCR. The repertoire has around 86,000 clones, 90% to 95% of them found once; the top ten carry around 1.2%. The material sequenced was PBMCs. The receptor set was obtained from a young woman in good health and CMV-seropositive. Both conserved end residues are part of each CDR3. Each record gives: V gene, D gene, J gene, CDR3 protein. The D gene is left open where the match is weak.

V gene: TRBV14
D gene: .
J gene: TRBJ2-1
CDR3 protein: CASSQGGVYNEQFF

V gene: TRBV6-6
D gene: TRBD1
J gene: TRBJ1-1
CDR3 protein: CASSGTGAGGTEAFF

V gene: TRBV6-5
D gene: .
J gene: TRBJ2-5
CDR3 protein: CASSPSGPRGETQYF

V gene: TRBV5-6
D gene: TRBD1
J gene: TRBJ2-5
CDR3 protein: CASSLGVDRVETQYF

V gene: TRBV6-5
D gene: TRBD1
J gene: TRBJ1-2
CDR3 protein: CASSPGTGGSGYTF

V gene: TRBV4-2
D gene: .
J gene: TRBJ1-4
CDR3 protein: CASSDFGGDEKLFF

V gene: TRBV6-6
D gene: .
J gene: TRBJ1-1
CDR3 protein: CASSYPAGAVGTEAFF

V gene: TRBV7-2
D gene: .
J gene: TRBJ2-7
CDR3 protein: CASTYTSRGSSYEQYF

V gene: TRBV7-9
D gene: .
J gene: TRBJ1-1
CDR3 protein: CASSLELGRGNTEAFF

V gene: TRBV19
D gene: TRBD1
J gene: TRBJ2-7
CDR3 protein: CASEDRGHEQYF

V gene: TRBV5-1
D gene: .
J gene: TRBJ1-1
CDR3 protein: CASSRAQGLNTEAFF

V gene: TRBV6-6
D gene: .
J gene: TRBJ1-1
CDR3 protein: CASSYTRGEAFF

V gene: TRBV6-6
D gene: TRBD1
J gene: TRBJ1-4
CDR3 protein: CASRDRGGEKLFF

V gene: TRBV19
D gene: .
J gene: TRBJ2-3
CDR3 protein: CASIDLDTDTQYF

V gene: TRBV5-6
D gene: TRBD2
J gene: TRBJ2-3
CDR3 protein: CASSLMGGRAFTDTQYF

V gene: TRBV6-5
D gene: .
J gene: TRBJ2-7
CDR3 protein: CASSYRSGEQYF

V gene: TRBV19
D gene: .
J gene: TRBJ1-5
CDR3 protein: CASNEGRNNQPQHF

V gene: TRBV19
D gene: TRBD1
J gene: TRBJ2-3
CDR3 protein: CASTNAGQVGGRQYF

V gene: TRBV10-2
D gene: .
J gene: TRBJ1-2
CDR3 protein: CASRAPDSDGYTF

V gene: TRBV7-9
D gene: .
J gene: TRBJ2-7
CDR3 protein: CASSPTVTYEQYF

V gene: TRBV9
D gene: .
J gene: TRBJ1-3
CDR3 protein: CASSVEGAGNTIYF

V gene: TRBV5-6
D gene: TRBD2
J gene: TRBJ2-5
CDR3 protein: CASSLAAQLGGDF

V gene: TRBV7-2
D gene: TRBD2
J gene: TRBJ2-7
CDR3 protein: CASSLFTGTSGRGIVEQYF

V gene: TRBV4-1
D gene: TRBD1
J gene: TRBJ2-3
CDR3 protein: CASSQRQGSDTQYF

V gene: TRBV4-1
D gene: TRBD2
J gene: TRBJ2-1
CDR3 protein: CASSQVPAGGSYNEQFF

V gene: TRBV7-2
D gene: TRBD1
J gene: TRBJ1-3
CDR3 protein: CASSQGDSGNTIYF

V gene: TRBV4-1
D gene: .
J gene: TRBJ2-3
CDR3 protein: CASSQPLQALTQYF

V gene: TRBV4-3
D gene: .
J gene: TRBJ2-5
CDR3 protein: CASSPASGRGETQYF

V gene: TRBV9
D gene: TRBD1
J gene: TRBJ2-3
CDR3 protein: CASSVGARQGFTDTQYF

V gene: TRBV7-2
D gene: TRBD1
J gene: TRBJ1-2
CDR3 protein: CASSLTGDYGYTF

V gene: TRBV4-3
D gene: .
J gene: TRBJ2-1
CDR3 protein: CASSQASRGNEQFF

V gene: TRBV7-2
D gene: TRBD1
J gene: TRBJ1-2
CDR3 protein: CASSLAPGQVRLSYTF

V gene: TRBV5-1
D gene: TRBD2
J gene: TRBJ2-2
CDR3 protein: CASSLAVGLAGAGELFF

V gene: TRBV10-1
D gene: .
J gene: TRBJ1-1
CDR3 protein: CASSDREAEAFF

V gene: TRBV30
D gene: TRBD1
J gene: TRBJ2-7
CDR3 protein: CAWSGYRGPEQYF

V gene: TRBV4-1
D gene: .
J gene: TRBJ2-1
CDR3 protein: CASSQVIGVNEQFF

V gene: TRBV15
D gene: TRBD2
J gene: TRBJ2-1
CDR3 protein: CATSRDWDSGENEQFF

V gene: TRBV10-3
D gene: TRBD2
J gene: TRBJ2-3
CDR3 protein: CAISWGGSGSLSSTDTQYF

V gene: TRBV6-5
D gene: .
J gene: TRBJ1-1
CDR3 protein: CASRHTGMNTEAFF

V gene: TRBV5-1
D gene: .
J gene: TRBJ2-2
CDR3 protein: CASSLEAGGTGELFF

V gene: TRBV28
D gene: TRBD1
J gene: TRBJ1-4
CDR3 protein: CASSHTGGASYEKLFF

V gene: TRBV27
D gene: TRBD2
J gene: TRBJ2-7
CDR3 protein: CASSQRLAGIYEQYF

V gene: TRBV7-9
D gene: TRBD2
J gene: TRBJ2-7
CDR3 protein: CASSLFGGSSVYEQYF

V gene: TRBV5-4
D gene: TRBD2
J gene: TRBJ2-3
CDR3 protein: CASSLVGGSADTQYF

V gene: TRBV5-4
D gene: TRBD1
J gene: TRBJ2-3
CDR3 protein: CASSRGQSSFPDTQYF

V gene: TRBV4-1
D gene: TRBD1
J gene: TRBJ1-5
CDR3 protein: CASSRSLTGVDQPQHF

V gene: TRBV5-1
D gene: TRBD2
J gene: TRBJ2-1
CDR3 protein: CASSPGGLAGNNEQFF

V gene: TRBV23-1
D gene: .
J gene: TRBJ2-7
CDR3 protein: CASSQPQNPTESSYEQYF

V gene: TRBV27
D gene: .
J gene: TRBJ2-3
CDR3 protein: CASSSLSDTQYF

V gene: TRBV9
D gene: TRBD2
J gene: TRBJ2-3
CDR3 protein: CASSLAGVGDTQYF